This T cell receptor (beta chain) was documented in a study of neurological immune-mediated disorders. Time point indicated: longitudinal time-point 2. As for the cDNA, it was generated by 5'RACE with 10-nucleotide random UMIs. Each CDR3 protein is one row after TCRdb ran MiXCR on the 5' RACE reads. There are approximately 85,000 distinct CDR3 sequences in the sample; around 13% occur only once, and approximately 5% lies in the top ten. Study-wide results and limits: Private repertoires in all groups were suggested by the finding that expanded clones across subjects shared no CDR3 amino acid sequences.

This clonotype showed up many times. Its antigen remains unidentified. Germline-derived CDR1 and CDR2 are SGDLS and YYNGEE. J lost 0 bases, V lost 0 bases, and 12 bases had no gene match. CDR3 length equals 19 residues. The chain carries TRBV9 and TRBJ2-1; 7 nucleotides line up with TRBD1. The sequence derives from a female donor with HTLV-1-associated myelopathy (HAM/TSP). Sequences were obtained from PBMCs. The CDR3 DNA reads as TGTGCCAGCAGCGTAGATGGGACAGCTGTAGAGGGCTCCTACAATGAGCAGTTCTTC. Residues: CASSVDGTAVEGSYNEQFF.